This TCR beta chain is drawn from a study of blood T cells in healthy people across ages. Study findings and constraints: Without sorted subsets, naive and antigen-experienced compartments could not be conclusively compared.

V was cut by 1 base and J by 11 bases, with 21 bases left in between. CDR3 length equals 15 residues. In germline, CDR1 is SGHRS, CDR2 YFSETQ. Combining a sample-barcoded 5' primer with a J-beta primer mix, a second PCR ran for roughly 7 to 12 cycles. TCRdb reprocessed the 5' RACE reads with MiXCR, giving one entry per CDR3 protein. Of 780,000 or so distinct CDR3 sequences listed, 20% to 25% are singletons. In the case of this clonotype: Its specificity is unknown.

This sample was shared with a second study, whose subject was T cells of mothers and their children.

The chain couples TRBV5-1 to TRBJ1-1; D gene uncertain. What was sequenced was blood. This TCR derives from a boy aged 5 to 17 in good health. As DNA, the CDR3 is TGCGCCAGCAGCTTGTTGGCACTCCCAGATTCGTACGCTTTCTTT. Protein: CASSLLALPDSYAFF.